The rows below give T cell receptor beta chains drawn from one sample of a study of cytomegalovirus exposure and HLA in healthy donors. Method: immunoSEQ multiplex PCR; TCRdb's copy keeps in-frame clones and lacks some. Counted here are some 250,000 clones, 90% occurring once; the ten biggest clones make up approximately 0.34%. Sequenced input: PBMCs. The receptors were gathered from a woman in her late teens or twenties in good health and CMV-seronegative. Both conserved end residues are part of each CDR3. The order of the fields is D gene, clone size, J gene, V gene, CDR3 protein, CDR3 DNA. D genes are given only for firm matches. The size field is filled for only some rows; it gives once, few, many or a size class.

d_gene: .
abundance: .
j_gene: TRBJ2-7
v_gene: TRBV30
CDR3aa: CAWGAYEQYF
CDR3nt: TGTGCCTGGGGAGCCTACGAGCAGTACTTC

d_gene: TRBD2
abundance: .
j_gene: TRBJ2-3
v_gene: TRBV5-1
CDR3aa: CASSLLATGGEDTQYF
CDR3nt: TGCGCCAGCAGCTTGCTAGCTACGGGGGGTGAAGATACGCAGTATTTT

d_gene: .
abundance: .
j_gene: TRBJ1-4
v_gene: TRBV30
CDR3aa: CAWRMDSEKLFF
CDR3nt: TGTGCCTGGAGAATGGACAGTGAAAAACTGTTTTTT

d_gene: .
abundance: .
j_gene: TRBJ1-1
v_gene: TRBV2
CDR3aa: CASTWTENTEAFF
CDR3nt: TGTGCCAGCACTTGGACAGAGAACACTGAAGCTTTCTTT

d_gene: .
abundance: .
j_gene: TRBJ2-5
v_gene: TRBV4-1
CDR3aa: CASSLRTMEDETQYF
CDR3nt: TGCGCCAGCAGCCTTAGGACGATGGAGGATGAGACCCAGTACTTC

d_gene: .
abundance: .
j_gene: TRBJ2-7
v_gene: TRBV6-5
CDR3aa: CASSYDSTYEQYF
CDR3nt: TGTGCCAGCAGTTACGACAGTACCTACGAGCAGTACTTC

d_gene: TRBD1
abundance: once
j_gene: TRBJ2-2
v_gene: TRBV6-5
CDR3aa: CASRTGTGASGELFF
CDR3nt: TGTGCCAGCAGAACCGGGACAGGCGCGTCCGGGGAGCTGTTTTTT

d_gene: .
abundance: .
j_gene: TRBJ2-1
v_gene: TRBV14
CDR3aa: CASSQDLNEQFF
CDR3nt: TGTGCCAGCAGCCAAGATTTAAATGAGCAGTTCTTC

d_gene: .
abundance: .
j_gene: TRBJ1-4
v_gene: TRBV2
CDR3aa: CASRYREGEKLFF
CDR3nt: TGTGCCAGCCGGTACAGGGAGGGTGAAAAACTGTTTTTT

d_gene: .
abundance: once
j_gene: TRBJ2-1
v_gene: TRBV7-6
CDR3aa: CASSRDSISYNEQFF
CDR3nt: TGTGCCAGCAGCCGAGACTCCATCTCCTACAATGAGCAGTTCTTC

d_gene: .
abundance: .
j_gene: TRBJ1-2
v_gene: TRBV7-2
CDR3aa: CASSLGAARAGGYTF
CDR3nt: TGTGCCAGCAGCTTAGGGGCAGCCAGAGCGGGTGGCTACACCTTC

d_gene: TRBD1
abundance: .
j_gene: TRBJ1-1
v_gene: TRBV7-6
CDR3aa: CASSSLGQDEAFF
CDR3nt: TGTGCCAGCAGCTCCCTCGGACAGGATGAAGCTTTCTTT

d_gene: TRBD1
abundance: .
j_gene: TRBJ2-2
v_gene: TRBV5-4
CDR3aa: CAGDRGTGELFF
CDR3nt: TGTGCCGGGGACAGGGGGACCGGGGAGCTGTTTTTT

d_gene: .
abundance: .
j_gene: TRBJ1-1
v_gene: TRBV9
CDR3aa: CASSVTTGNTEAFF
CDR3nt: TGTGCCAGCAGCGTAACTACAGGGAACACTGAAGCTTTCTTT

d_gene: .
abundance: .
j_gene: TRBJ1-5
v_gene: TRBV19
CDR3aa: CASSISGQPQHF
CDR3nt: TGTGCCAGTAGTATTTCGGGTCAGCCCCAGCATTTT

d_gene: TRBD2
abundance: .
j_gene: TRBJ2-1
v_gene: TRBV14
CDR3aa: CASSPRAGLARYNEQFF
CDR3nt: TGTGCCAGCAGCCCAAGAGCCGGACTAGCGAGGTACAATGAGCAGTTCTTC

d_gene: .
abundance: .
j_gene: TRBJ1-6
v_gene: TRBV6-1
CDR3aa: CASGRGNHNSPLHF
CDR3nt: TGTGCCAGCGGTAGAGGGAACCATAATTCACCCCTCCACTTT

d_gene: .
abundance: .
j_gene: TRBJ2-5
v_gene: TRBV15
CDR3aa: CATSRAAGPQETQYF
CDR3nt: TGTGCCACCAGCAGAGCCGCAGGGCCTCAAGAGACCCAGTACTTC

d_gene: TRBD1
abundance: .
j_gene: TRBJ1-2
v_gene: TRBV18
CDR3aa: CASSPGDRGTHGYTF
CDR3nt: TGTGCCAGCTCACCAGGGGACAGGGGTACGCATGGCTACACCTTC

d_gene: .
abundance: .
j_gene: TRBJ2-3
v_gene: TRBV5-1
CDR3aa: CASSWAETDTQYF
CDR3nt: TGCGCCAGCAGCTGGGCCGAGACAGATACGCAGTATTTT

d_gene: TRBD1
abundance: .
j_gene: TRBJ1-5
v_gene: TRBV28
CDR3aa: CASSRYPRTGGRQPQHF
CDR3nt: TGTGCCAGCAGCCGATATCCCCGGACAGGGGGCAGGCAGCCCCAGCATTTT

d_gene: .
abundance: once
j_gene: TRBJ1-5
v_gene: TRBV28
CDR3aa: CASSFAVSDRRPSSNQPQHF
CDR3nt: TGTGCCAGCAGTTTCGCGGTTTCTGACAGGCGACCCTCTAGCAATCAGCCCCAGCATTTT

d_gene: .
abundance: .
j_gene: TRBJ2-5
v_gene: TRBV5-6
CDR3aa: CASSTRSTGPETQYF
CDR3nt: TGTGCCAGCAGCACGCGTTCGACAGGCCCAGAGACCCAGTACTTC

d_gene: TRBD1
abundance: .
j_gene: TRBJ1-1
v_gene: TRBV7-9
CDR3aa: CASSPRDSEAFF
CDR3nt: TGTGCCAGCAGCCCGAGGGACAGTGAAGCTTTCTTT

d_gene: TRBD1
abundance: .
j_gene: TRBJ2-5
v_gene: TRBV7-3
CDR3aa: CASSSGPTGTQETQYF
CDR3nt: TGTGCCAGCAGCTCAGGCCCGACAGGGACCCAAGAGACCCAGTACTTC

d_gene: TRBD2
abundance: .
j_gene: TRBJ2-1
v_gene: TRBV6-5
CDR3aa: CASSYSIAGLYNEQFF
CDR3nt: TGTGCCAGCAGTTACTCGATAGCGGGGCTCTACAATGAGCAGTTCTTC

d_gene: .
abundance: .
j_gene: TRBJ2-1
v_gene: TRBV5-1
CDR3aa: CASTASLYNEQFF
CDR3nt: TGCGCCAGCACCGCTAGCCTGTACAATGAGCAGTTCTTC

d_gene: .
abundance: .
j_gene: TRBJ1-4
v_gene: TRBV5-1
CDR3aa: CASSLFGGTSDEKLFF
CDR3nt: TGCGCCAGCAGCTTGTTTGGCGGAACTTCAGATGAAAAACTGTTTTTT

d_gene: .
abundance: few
j_gene: TRBJ1-5
v_gene: TRBV5-1
CDR3aa: CASSPSGGVEPQHF
CDR3nt: TGCGCCAGCAGCCCGAGTGGGGGCGTGGAGCCCCAGCATTTT

d_gene: .
abundance: .
j_gene: TRBJ2-7
v_gene: TRBV5-1
CDR3aa: CASSLWGGQEPYEQYF
CDR3nt: TGCGCCAGCAGCCTCTGGGGAGGACAGGAACCCTACGAGCAGTACTTC

d_gene: TRBD1
abundance: few
j_gene: TRBJ2-7
v_gene: TRBV28
CDR3aa: CASSLPRGLSYEQYF
CDR3nt: TGTGCCAGCAGTTTGCCAAGGGGGCTCTCCTACGAGCAGTACTTC

d_gene: .
abundance: .
j_gene: TRBJ2-5
v_gene: TRBV5-1
CDR3aa: CASSLGQLQETQYF
CDR3nt: TGCGCCAGCAGCTTGGGACAGCTCCAAGAGACCCAGTACTTC

d_gene: .
abundance: .
j_gene: TRBJ1-1
v_gene: TRBV5-1
CDR3aa: CASSPGENTEAFF
CDR3nt: TGCGCCAGCAGCCCCGGGGAGAACACTGAAGCTTTCTTT

d_gene: .
abundance: .
j_gene: TRBJ2-7
v_gene: TRBV19
CDR3aa: CASRTEQGPPYEQYF
CDR3nt: TGTGCCAGTAGGACTGAACAGGGACCGCCCTACGAGCAGTACTTC

d_gene: .
abundance: .
j_gene: TRBJ1-1
v_gene: TRBV5-1
CDR3aa: CASSIGTLKGNTEAFF
CDR3nt: TGCGCCAGCAGCATAGGGACACTCAAAGGGAACACTGAAGCTTTCTTT

d_gene: .
abundance: .
j_gene: TRBJ1-4
v_gene: TRBV11-2
CDR3aa: CASSSSSGANEKLFF
CDR3nt: TGTGCCAGCAGCTCCAGCTCAGGGGCTAATGAAAAACTGTTTTTT

d_gene: .
abundance: once
j_gene: TRBJ2-1
v_gene: TRBV7-8
CDR3aa: CASSQRLTNEQFF
CDR3nt: TGTGCCAGCAGCCAAAGACTCACTAATGAGCAGTTCTTC

d_gene: .
abundance: .
j_gene: TRBJ2-1
v_gene: TRBV28
CDR3aa: CASSFPSSYNEQFF
CDR3nt: TGTGCCAGCAGTTTCCCTAGCTCCTACAATGAGCAGTTCTTC

d_gene: .
abundance: .
j_gene: TRBJ1-5
v_gene: TRBV15
CDR3aa: CATSRVRVGNQPQHF
CDR3nt: TGTGCCACCAGCAGAGTCAGGGTCGGCAATCAGCCCCAGCATTTT

d_gene: TRBD1
abundance: few
j_gene: TRBJ1-2
v_gene: TRBV18
CDR3aa: CASSATGSNYGYTF
CDR3nt: TGTGCCAGCTCTGCGACAGGGTCTAACTATGGCTACACCTTC

d_gene: TRBD1
abundance: .
j_gene: TRBJ2-7
v_gene: TRBV6-5
CDR3aa: CASSYSRTGGEEQYF
CDR3nt: TGTGCCAGCAGTTACTCTCGGACAGGGGGCGAAGAGCAGTACTTC

d_gene: TRBD2
abundance: .
j_gene: TRBJ2-3
v_gene: TRBV7-6
CDR3aa: CASSLGLAGGPRTDTQYF
CDR3nt: TGTGCCAGCAGCCTGGGACTAGCGGGGGGACCTCGCACAGATACGCAGTATTTT

d_gene: TRBD2
abundance: .
j_gene: TRBJ2-5
v_gene: TRBV28
CDR3aa: CASSFKLFWEGQETQYF
CDR3nt: TGTGCCAGCAGTTTCAAGTTGTTTTGGGAGGGTCAAGAGACCCAGTACTTC

d_gene: .
abundance: .
j_gene: TRBJ1-4
v_gene: TRBV28
CDR3aa: CASSFFSGATNEKLFF
CDR3nt: TGTGCCAGCAGTTTCTTCTCGGGTGCAACTAATGAAAAACTGTTTTTT

d_gene: TRBD1
abundance: .
j_gene: TRBJ2-6
v_gene: TRBV4-1
CDR3aa: CASSQALGTEIISGANVLTF
CDR3nt: TGCGCCAGCAGCCAAGCCCTCGGGACAGAGATTATCTCTGGGGCCAACGTCCTGACTTTC

d_gene: .
abundance: .
j_gene: TRBJ2-5
v_gene: TRBV27
CDR3aa: CASSLGTGFQETQYF
CDR3nt: TGTGCCAGCAGTTTAGGCACAGGCTTCCAAGAGACCCAGTACTTC

d_gene: .
abundance: .
j_gene: TRBJ1-1
v_gene: TRBV10-1
CDR3aa: CASSDTSFSGSEAFF
CDR3nt: TGCGCCAGCAGCGATACCTCATTCTCGGGAAGCGAAGCTTTCTTT

d_gene: TRBD1
abundance: .
j_gene: TRBJ1-2
v_gene: TRBV5-8
CDR3aa: CASSVDRGYGYTF
CDR3nt: TGTGCCAGCAGCGTGGACAGGGGCTATGGCTACACCTTC

d_gene: .
abundance: .
j_gene: TRBJ1-5
v_gene: TRBV15
CDR3aa: CATSRGTNQPQHF
CDR3nt: TGTGCCACCAGCAGAGGGACTAATCAGCCCCAGCATTTT

d_gene: .
abundance: .
j_gene: TRBJ2-7
v_gene: TRBV5-5
CDR3aa: CASSLLLGARGSYEQYF
CDR3nt: TGTGCCAGCAGCTTGTTGTTAGGGGCCAGGGGCTCCTACGAGCAGTACTTC

d_gene: .
abundance: .
j_gene: TRBJ1-1
v_gene: TRBV5-1
CDR3aa: CASSQNSMNTEAFF
CDR3nt: TGCGCCAGCAGCCAAAACAGCATGAACACTGAAGCTTTCTTT

d_gene: TRBD2
abundance: .
j_gene: TRBJ2-5
v_gene: TRBV4-1
CDR3aa: CASSQDPLAGARETQYF
CDR3nt: TGCGCCAGCAGCCAAGATCCCCTAGCGGGGGCAAGAGAGACCCAGTACTTC

d_gene: .
abundance: .
j_gene: TRBJ2-3
v_gene: TRBV28
CDR3aa: CASSSLWTSGYTQYF
CDR3nt: TGTGCCAGCAGCTCGTTGTGGACTTCCGGGTATACGCAGTATTTT

d_gene: .
abundance: .
j_gene: TRBJ1-2
v_gene: TRBV6-5
CDR3aa: CASSYSSRLGYGYTF
CDR3nt: TGTGCCAGCAGTTACTCGTCTAGGCTTGGCTATGGCTACACCTTC

d_gene: .
abundance: .
j_gene: TRBJ1-2
v_gene: TRBV19
CDR3aa: CASSIQGGGYTF
CDR3nt: TGTGCCAGTAGTATCCAGGGTGGTGGCTACACCTTC